This T cell receptor (beta chain) originates from a study of cytomegalovirus exposure and HLA in healthy donors. V gave up 1 base and J gave up 5 bases; unmatched junction bases: 0. The CDR3 loop spans 14 amino acids. Germline V gives CDR1 SEHNR, CDR2 FQNEAQ (reference sequence). The PCR made use of 60 Vbeta and 13 Jbeta primers. Clones were sequenced by immunoSEQ multiplex PCR, and TCRdb holds only the in-frame ones, with some missing. The table lists 80,000 to 95,000 clones. This chain links TRBV7-9 with TRBJ2-2; TRBD1 agrees at 8 bases. Sequenced: PBMCs. This TCR derives from a man aged 50 to 60 in good health and CMV-seropositive. In DNA form, the CDR3 reads TGTGCCAGCAGCTTAGACAGGGGGACCGGGGAGCTGTTTTTT. Amino acids: CASSLDRGTGELFF.